This T cell receptor (beta chain) was captured by sequencing in a study of prognosis after radiotherapy for stage I lung cancer. General study results and limits: Usage of the TRBV and TRBJ genes (in patients with versus without metastases) was reportedly different.

Genomic DNA was the source, and TCR beta CDR3 was amplified from it by two-round multiplex PCR. Amplification in first-round PCR relied on primers specific to each TRBV and TRBJ gene. TCRdb ran MiXCR on the multiplex PCR reads and lists one entry per CDR3 protein. The sample shows approximately 17,000 distinct CDR3 sequences, 35% to 45% of them seen only once. Points on this clonotype: Its target is unknown.

Germline loops: CDR1 SNHLY, CDR2 FYNNEI. Trimming cost V 2 bases and J 5 bases, with 15 bases left between them. The length of the CDR3 is 16 residues. Sequencing used PBMCs, obtained before or after stereotactic body radiation therapy (not recorded which). This clonotype was obtained from a donor over 45 with non-small cell lung cancer. The chain uses TRBV2 and TRBJ2-2; tentative D call: TRBD1 (5 bases). The CDR3 region is CASSESFPGLTGELFF. CDR3 DNA: TGTGCCAGCAGTGAATCTTTCCCAGGGTTGACCGGGGAGCTGTTTTTT. Full variable domain (remainder filled in from reference TRBV2 and TRBJ2-2): EPEVTQTPSHQVTQMGQEVILRCVPISNHLYFYWYRQILGQKVEFLVSFYNNEISEKSEIFDDQFSVERPDGSNFTLKIRSTKLEDSAMYFCASSESFPGLTGELFFGEGSRLTVL.